This T cell receptor (beta chain) derives from a study of a mutant IDH1 vaccine in newly diagnosed glioma. As for the study in general: There were roughly 62% males and around 38% females among treated patients, whose mean age was approximately 38 years. Therapy received beforehand was radiotherapy, temozolomide, or both, with most patients given both.

Noted time point: week 35, safety follow-up. With topical imiquimod, each dose of the vaccine consisted of 300 ug of mutant IDH1 20-mer peptide. In the case of this clone: Its antigen is not known.

V was trimmed by 0 bases and J by 3 bases, leaving 22 bases between them. CDR3 length: 19 residues. Germline V gene sequence: CDR1 MNHNS, CDR2 SASEGT. Sequencing was performed with immunoSEQ multiplex PCR; in TCRdb, only in-frame clones are kept and a portion is missing. The sample shows tens of thousands of clones, around 87% of them seen only once. V usage is TRBV6-1 and J usage is TRBJ2-3; perhaps TRBD2 as D (7 bases). This specimen was PBMCs, taken from a glioma patient whose treatment included an IDH1 peptide vaccine. The TCR sequence derives from a man aged 25-45 years with glioma. DNA for the CDR3: TGTGCCAGCAGTGAAGCGCTTCACGGGTGGGGGGGCCTGACAGATACGCAGTATTTT. Translated, it gives CASSEALHGWGGLTDTQYF.